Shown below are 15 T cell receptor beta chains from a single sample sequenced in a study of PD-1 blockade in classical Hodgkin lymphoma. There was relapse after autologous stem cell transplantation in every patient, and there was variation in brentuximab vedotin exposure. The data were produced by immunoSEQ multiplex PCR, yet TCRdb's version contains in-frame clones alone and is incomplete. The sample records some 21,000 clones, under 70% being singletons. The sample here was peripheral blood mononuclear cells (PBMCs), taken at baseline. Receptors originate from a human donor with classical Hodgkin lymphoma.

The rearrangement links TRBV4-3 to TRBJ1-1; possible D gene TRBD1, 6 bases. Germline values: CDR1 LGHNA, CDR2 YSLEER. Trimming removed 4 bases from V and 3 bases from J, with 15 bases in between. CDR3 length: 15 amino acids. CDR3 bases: TGCGCCAGCAGCCTCGTGTGGGGGCTGGACACTGAAGCTTTCTTT. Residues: CASSLVWGLDTEAFF.

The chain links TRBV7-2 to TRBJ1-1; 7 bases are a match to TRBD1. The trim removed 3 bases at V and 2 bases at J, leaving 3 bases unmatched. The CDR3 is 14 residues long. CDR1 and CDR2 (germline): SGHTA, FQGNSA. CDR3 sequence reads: CASSFTGANTEAFF. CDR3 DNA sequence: TGTGCCAGCAGCTTTACAGGGGCTAACACTGAAGCTTTCTTT.

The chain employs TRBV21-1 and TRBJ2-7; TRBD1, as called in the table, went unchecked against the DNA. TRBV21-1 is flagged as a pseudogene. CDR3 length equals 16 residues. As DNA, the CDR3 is TGTGCCAGCAGCAACAACGAAGTCAGGGAAGTCCACGAGCAGTACTTC. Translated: CASSNNEVREVHEQYF.

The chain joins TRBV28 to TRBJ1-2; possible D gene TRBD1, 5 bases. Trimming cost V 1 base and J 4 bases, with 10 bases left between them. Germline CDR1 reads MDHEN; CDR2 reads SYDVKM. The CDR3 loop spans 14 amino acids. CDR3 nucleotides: TGTGCCAGCAGTTTATTGCAGGGAGGCTATGGCTACACCTTC. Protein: CASSLLQGGYGYTF.

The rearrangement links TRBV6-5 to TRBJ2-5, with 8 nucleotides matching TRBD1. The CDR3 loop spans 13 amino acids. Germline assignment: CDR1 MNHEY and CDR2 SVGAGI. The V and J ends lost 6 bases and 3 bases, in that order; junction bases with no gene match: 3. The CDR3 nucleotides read TGTGCCAGCAGCGAGGGACAGGAAGAGACCCAGTACTTC. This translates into CASSEGQEETQYF.

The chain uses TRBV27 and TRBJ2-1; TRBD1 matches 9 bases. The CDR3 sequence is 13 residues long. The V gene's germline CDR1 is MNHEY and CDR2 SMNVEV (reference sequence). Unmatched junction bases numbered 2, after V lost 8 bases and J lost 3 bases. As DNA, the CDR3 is TGTGCCAGCCGGGACAGGGTCTACAATGAGCAGTTCTTC. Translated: CASRDRVYNEQFF.

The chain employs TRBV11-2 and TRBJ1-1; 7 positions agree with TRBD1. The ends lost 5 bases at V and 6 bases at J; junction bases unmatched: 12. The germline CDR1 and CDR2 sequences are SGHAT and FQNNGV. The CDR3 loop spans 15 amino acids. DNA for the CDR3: TGTGCCAGCAGCCCGGCCCGACGACAGGGCGCTGAAGCTTTCTTT. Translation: CASSPARRQGAEAFF. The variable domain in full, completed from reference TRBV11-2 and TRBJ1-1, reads EAGVAQSPRYKIIEKRQSVAFWCNPISGHATLYWYQQILGQGPKLLIQFQNNGVVDDSQLPKDRFSAERLKGVDSTLKIQPAKLEDSAVYLCASSPARRQGAEAFFGQGTRLTVV.

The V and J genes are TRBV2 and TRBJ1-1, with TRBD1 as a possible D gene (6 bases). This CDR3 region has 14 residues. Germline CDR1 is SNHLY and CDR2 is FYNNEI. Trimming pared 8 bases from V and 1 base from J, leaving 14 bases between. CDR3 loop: CASLDRWENTEAFF. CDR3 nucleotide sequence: TGTGCCAGCTTAGACAGGTGGGAGAACACTGAAGCTTTCTTT.

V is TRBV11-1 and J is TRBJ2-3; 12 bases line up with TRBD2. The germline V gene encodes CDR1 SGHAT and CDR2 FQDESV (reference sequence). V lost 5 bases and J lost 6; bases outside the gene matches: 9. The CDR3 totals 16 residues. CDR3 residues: CASSPPTSGGWDTQYF. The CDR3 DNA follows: TGTGCCAGCAGCCCTCCAACTAGCGGGGGGTGGGATACGCAGTATTTT. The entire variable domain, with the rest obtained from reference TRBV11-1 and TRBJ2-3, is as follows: EAEVAQSPRYKITEKSQAVAFWCDPISGHATLYWYRQILGQGPELLVQFQDESVVDDSQLPKDRFSAERLKGVDSTLKIQPAELGDSAMYLCASSPPTSGGWDTQYFGPGTRLTVL.

The CDR3 DNA sequence: TGTGCCAGCAGCTTAGAGGGGACGGGCTACACCTTC. Protein sequence: CASSLEGTGYTF. The chain links TRBV7-6 to TRBJ1-2, with D maybe TRBD1 (5 bases). CDR3 length: 12 residues. Trimming took 1 base from V and 8 from J, leaving 8 bases between them. Germline V gene data show CDR1 as SGHVS and CDR2 as FNYEAQ.

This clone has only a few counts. The CDR3 DNA reads as TGTGCCAGCAGCTTGGCCCGGGGAATCAGCAATCAGCCCCAGCATTTT. This codes for CASSLARGISNQPQHF. This chain uses TRBV5-8 with TRBJ1-5, with unresolved D. The germline CDR1 and CDR2 sequences are SGHTS and YDEGEE. Deletions cut 0 bases from V and 1 base from J, with 11 bases between. The CDR3 has 16 amino acids.

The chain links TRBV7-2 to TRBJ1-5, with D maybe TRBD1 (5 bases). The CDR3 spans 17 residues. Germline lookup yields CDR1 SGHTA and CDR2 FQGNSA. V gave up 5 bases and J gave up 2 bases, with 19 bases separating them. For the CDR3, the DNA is TGTGCCAGCAGCGCCGTGGGCGGCCCGGGGGGCAATCAGCCCCAGCATTTT. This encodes CASSAVGGPGGNQPQHF.

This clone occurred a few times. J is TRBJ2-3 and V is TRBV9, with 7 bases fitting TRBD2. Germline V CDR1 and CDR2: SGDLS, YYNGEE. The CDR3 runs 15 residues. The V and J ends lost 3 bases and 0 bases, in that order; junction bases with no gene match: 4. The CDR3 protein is CASSAWGGSTDTQYF. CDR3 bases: TGTGCCAGCAGCGCCTGGGGGGGGAGCACAGATACGCAGTATTTT.

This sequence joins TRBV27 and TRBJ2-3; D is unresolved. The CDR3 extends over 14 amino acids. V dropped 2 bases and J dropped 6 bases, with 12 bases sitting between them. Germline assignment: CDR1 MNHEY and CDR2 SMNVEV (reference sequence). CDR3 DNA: TGTGCCAGCAGTTTAGCACGGGTTCGGGATACGCAGTATTTT. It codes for CASSLARVRDTQYF.

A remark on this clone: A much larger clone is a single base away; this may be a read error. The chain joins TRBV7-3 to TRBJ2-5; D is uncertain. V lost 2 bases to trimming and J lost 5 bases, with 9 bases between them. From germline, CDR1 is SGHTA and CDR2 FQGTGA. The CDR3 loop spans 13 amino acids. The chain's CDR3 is CASSLGVGETQYF. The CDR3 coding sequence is TGTGCCAGCAGCTTAGGGGTCGGGGAGACCCAGTACTTC.